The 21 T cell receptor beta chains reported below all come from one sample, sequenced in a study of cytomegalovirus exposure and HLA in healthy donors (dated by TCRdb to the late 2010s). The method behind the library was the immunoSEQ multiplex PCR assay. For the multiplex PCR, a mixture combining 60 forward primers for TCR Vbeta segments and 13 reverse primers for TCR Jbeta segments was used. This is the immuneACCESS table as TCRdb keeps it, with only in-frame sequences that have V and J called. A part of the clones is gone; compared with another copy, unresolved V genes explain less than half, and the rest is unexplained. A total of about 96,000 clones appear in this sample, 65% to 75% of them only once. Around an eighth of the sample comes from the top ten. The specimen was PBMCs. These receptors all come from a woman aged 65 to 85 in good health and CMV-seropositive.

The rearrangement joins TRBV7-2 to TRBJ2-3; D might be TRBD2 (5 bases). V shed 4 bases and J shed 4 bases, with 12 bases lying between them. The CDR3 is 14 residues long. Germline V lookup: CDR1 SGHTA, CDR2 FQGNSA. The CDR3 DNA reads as TGTGCCAGCAGCTATTACAGCGGAGCAGATACGCAGTATTTT. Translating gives CASSYYSGADTQYF. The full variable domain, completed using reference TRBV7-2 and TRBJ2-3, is GAGVSQSPSNKVTEKGKDVELRCDPISGHTALYWYRQSLGQGLEFLIYFQGNSAPDKSGLPSDRFSAERTGGSVSTLTIQRTQQEDSAVYLCASSYYSGADTQYFGPGTRLTVL.

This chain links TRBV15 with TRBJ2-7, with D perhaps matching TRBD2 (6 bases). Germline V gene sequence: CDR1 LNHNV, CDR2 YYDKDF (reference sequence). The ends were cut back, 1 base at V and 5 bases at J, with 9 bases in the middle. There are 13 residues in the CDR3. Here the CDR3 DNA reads TGTGCCACCAGCAGAGGTGGAGGGGACGAGCAGTACTTC. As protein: CATSRGGGDEQYF.

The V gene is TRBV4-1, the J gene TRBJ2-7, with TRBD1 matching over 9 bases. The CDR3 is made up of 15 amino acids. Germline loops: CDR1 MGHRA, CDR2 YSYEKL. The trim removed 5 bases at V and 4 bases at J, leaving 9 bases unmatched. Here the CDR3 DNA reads TGCGCCAGCAGCTCACCCGGGACAGGGAGATACGAGCAGTACTTC. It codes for CASSSPGTGRYEQYF.

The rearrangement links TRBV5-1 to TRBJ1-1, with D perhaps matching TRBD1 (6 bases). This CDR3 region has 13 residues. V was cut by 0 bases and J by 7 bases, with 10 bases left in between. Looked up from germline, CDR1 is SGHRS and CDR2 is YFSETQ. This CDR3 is CASSLETGLEAFF. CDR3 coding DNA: TGCGCCAGCAGCTTGGAGACAGGCCTTGAAGCTTTCTTT.

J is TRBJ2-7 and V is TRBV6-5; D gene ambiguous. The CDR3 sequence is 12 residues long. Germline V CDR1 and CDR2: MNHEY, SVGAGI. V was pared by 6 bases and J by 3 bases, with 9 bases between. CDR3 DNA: TGTGCCAGCAGCCCACCTAGCTACGAGCAGTACTTC. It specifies CASSPPSYEQYF.

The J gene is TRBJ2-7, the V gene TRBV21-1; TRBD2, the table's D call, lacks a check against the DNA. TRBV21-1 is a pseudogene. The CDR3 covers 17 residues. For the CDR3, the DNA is TGTGCCAGCAGCAAGGTAGGACTAGCGGGAGTATCCTACGAGCAGTACTTC. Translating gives CASSKVGLAGVSYEQYF.

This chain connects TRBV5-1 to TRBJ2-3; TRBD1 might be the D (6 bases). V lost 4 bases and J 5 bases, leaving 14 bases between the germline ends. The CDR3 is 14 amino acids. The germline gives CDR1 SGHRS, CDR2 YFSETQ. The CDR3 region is CASSRDTWGDTQYF. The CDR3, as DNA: TGCGCCAGCAGCCGGGACACTTGGGGAGATACGCAGTATTTT.

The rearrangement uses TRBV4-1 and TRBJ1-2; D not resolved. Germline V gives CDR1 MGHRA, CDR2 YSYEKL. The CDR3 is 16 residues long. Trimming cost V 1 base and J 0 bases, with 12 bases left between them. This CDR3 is CASSQVVSLTNYGYTF. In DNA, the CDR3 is TGCGCCAGCAGCCAAGTTGTCAGTCTTACTAACTATGGCTACACCTTC.

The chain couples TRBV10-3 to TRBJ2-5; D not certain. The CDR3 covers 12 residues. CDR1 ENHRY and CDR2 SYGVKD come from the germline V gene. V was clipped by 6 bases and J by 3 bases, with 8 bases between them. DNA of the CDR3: TGTGCCATCAGCCGAGAAAAAGAGACCCAGTACTTC. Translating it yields CAISREKETQYF.

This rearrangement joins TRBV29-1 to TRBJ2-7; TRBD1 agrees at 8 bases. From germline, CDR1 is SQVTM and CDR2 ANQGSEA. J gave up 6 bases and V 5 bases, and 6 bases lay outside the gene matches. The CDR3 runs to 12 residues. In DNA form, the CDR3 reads TGCAGCGTTCGACAGGGGTTGCGCGAGCAGTACTTC. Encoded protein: CSVRQGLREQYF.

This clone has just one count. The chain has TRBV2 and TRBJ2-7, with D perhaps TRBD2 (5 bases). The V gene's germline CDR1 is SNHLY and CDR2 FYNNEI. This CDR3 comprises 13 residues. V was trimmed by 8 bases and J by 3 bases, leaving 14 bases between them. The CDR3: CASFFGGVYEQYF. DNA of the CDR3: TGTGCCAGCTTTTTTGGAGGCGTCTACGAGCAGTACTTC.

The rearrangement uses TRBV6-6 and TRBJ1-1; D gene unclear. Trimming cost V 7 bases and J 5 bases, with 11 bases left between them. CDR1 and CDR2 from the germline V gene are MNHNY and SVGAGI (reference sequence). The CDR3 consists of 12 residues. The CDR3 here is CASTLRGTEAFF. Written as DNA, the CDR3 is TGTGCCAGCACCTTGCGCGGGACTGAAGCTTTCTTT.

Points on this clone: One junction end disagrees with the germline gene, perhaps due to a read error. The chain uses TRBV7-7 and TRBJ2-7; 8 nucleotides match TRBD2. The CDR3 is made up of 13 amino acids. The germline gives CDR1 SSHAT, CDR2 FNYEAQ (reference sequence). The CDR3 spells CASSPEPGGEQYF. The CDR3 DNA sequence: TGTGCTAGCAGCCCCGAGCCGGGGGGGGAGCAGTACTTC.

Here the CDR3 reads CASSTQGARGQETQYF. CDR3 DNA sequence: TGTGCCAGCAGTACCCAGGGGGCGCGAGGGCAAGAGACCCAGTACTTC. The chain has TRBV6-6 and TRBJ2-5; 8 nucleotides agree with TRBD1. CDR3 length equals 16 residues. Germline values: CDR1 MNHNY, CDR2 SVGAGI (reference sequence). After removal of 5 bases from V and 2 bases from J, the junction contained 10 bases not matched to a gene.

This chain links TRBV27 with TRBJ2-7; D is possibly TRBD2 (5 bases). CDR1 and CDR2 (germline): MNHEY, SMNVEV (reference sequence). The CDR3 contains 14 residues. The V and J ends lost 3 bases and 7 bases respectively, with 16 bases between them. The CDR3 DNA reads TGTGCCAGCAGTTTTGGCCCGGGGTCTGGGGAGCAGTACTTC. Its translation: CASSFGPGSGEQYF.

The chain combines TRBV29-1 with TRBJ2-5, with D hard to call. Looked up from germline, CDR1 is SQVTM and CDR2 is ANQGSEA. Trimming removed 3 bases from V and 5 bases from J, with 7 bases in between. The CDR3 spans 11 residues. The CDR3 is CSVDPGETQYF. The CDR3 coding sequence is TGCAGCGTTGATCCAGGCGAGACCCAGTACTTC.

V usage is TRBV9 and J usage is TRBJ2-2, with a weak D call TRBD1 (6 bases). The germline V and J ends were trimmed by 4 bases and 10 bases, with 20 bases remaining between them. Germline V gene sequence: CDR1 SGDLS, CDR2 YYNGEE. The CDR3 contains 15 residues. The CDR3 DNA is TGTGCCAGCAGCCCCCGACCCCCCACAGGGAAGGAGCTGTTTTTT. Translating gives CASSPRPPTGKELFF.

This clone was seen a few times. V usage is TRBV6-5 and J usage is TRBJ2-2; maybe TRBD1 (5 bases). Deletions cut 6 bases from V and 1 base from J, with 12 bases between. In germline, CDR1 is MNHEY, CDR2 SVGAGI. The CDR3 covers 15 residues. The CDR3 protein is CASSFQGMNTGELFF. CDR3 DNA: TGTGCCAGCAGCTTTCAGGGTATGAACACCGGGGAGCTGTTTTTT.

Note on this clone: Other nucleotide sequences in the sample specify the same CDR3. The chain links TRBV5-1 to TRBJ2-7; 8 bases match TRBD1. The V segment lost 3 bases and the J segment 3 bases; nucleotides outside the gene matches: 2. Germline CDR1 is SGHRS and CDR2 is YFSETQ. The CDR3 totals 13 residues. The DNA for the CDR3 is TGCGCCAGCAGCTCCGGACAGGGCTACGAGCAGTACTTC. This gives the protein CASSSGQGYEQYF.

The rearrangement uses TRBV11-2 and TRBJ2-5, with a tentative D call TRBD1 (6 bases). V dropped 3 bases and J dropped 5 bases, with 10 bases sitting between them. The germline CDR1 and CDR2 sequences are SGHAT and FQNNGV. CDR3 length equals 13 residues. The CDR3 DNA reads TGTGCCAGCAGCTTTGGGGGCGGGGAGACCCAGTACTTC. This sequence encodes CASSFGGGETQYF.

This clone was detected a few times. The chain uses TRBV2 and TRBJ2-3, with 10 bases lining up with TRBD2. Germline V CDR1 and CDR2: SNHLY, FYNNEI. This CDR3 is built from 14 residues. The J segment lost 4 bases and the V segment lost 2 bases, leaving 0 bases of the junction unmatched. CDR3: CASSELAGADTQYF. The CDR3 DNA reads TGTGCCAGCAGTGAACTAGCGGGAGCAGATACGCAGTATTTT.